This T cell receptor (beta chain) was captured by sequencing in a study of cytomegalovirus exposure and HLA in healthy donors. Study-wide context: Approximately 200 million T cells yielded around 120 million unique TCR beta sequences in earlier analysis.

Notes on this clone: The antigen is unknown.

General study points: A later analysis linked 16,951 TCR beta sequences to HLA alleles at 0.05 false discovery rate.

Germline V gene data show CDR1 as LGHNT and CDR2 as FRNRAP. The ends lost 1 base at V and 6 bases at J; junction bases unmatched: 4. This CDR3 spans 16 amino acids. The study ran its PCR with 60 Vbeta and 13 Jbeta primers. This table comes from immunoSEQ multiplex PCR, and its TCRdb copy is limited to in-frame clones, with some not included. The table includes under 200,000 clones, 80% detected once. The sample comprised PBMCs. This chain links TRBV12-5 with TRBJ1-4; 11 nucleotides line up with TRBD1. The sequence derives from a male donor in good health and CMV-seronegative. The CDR3, as DNA: TGTGCTAGTGGTTTGGGGACAGGGGGCGCCGATGAAAAACTGTTTTTT. This codes for CASGLGTGGADEKLFF.